The clone carrying this T cell receptor (beta chain) is medium-sized by share. The antigen is unknown. Until they underwent thyroid surgery, no patient had received any treatment. This record comes from a study of metastatic and nonmetastatic thyroid tumors. Study at large: Thyroid patients, malignant and benign, had repertoires compared across blood and tumor or nodule tissue.

General study findings and limits: Significantly greater TCR beta diversity was reportedly found in malignant thyroid tumors than in benign nodules (in blood and tumor).

TCRdb re-clonotyped the PCR reads through MiXCR. The table lists around 6,000 clones, roughly 16% of them singletons. Germline-derived CDR1 and CDR2 are SGDLS and YYNGEE. V shed 3 bases and J 4 bases; nucleotides not matched to a gene: 15. CDR3 length: 18 amino acids. The rearrangement uses TRBV9 and TRBJ2-2, with 7 nucleotides matching TRBD1. The sequenced material came from tumor tissue. The TCR was taken from a male donor with papillary thyroid cancer or a benign thyroid nodule (not recorded which). Some clones in this sample may be carry-over from other donors' samples. The CDR3 region has the DNA TGTGCCAGCAGCGGGAGACAGGGTTACGAATCTACCACCGGGGAGCTGTTTTTT. Translating it yields CASSGRQGYESTTGELFF.